One sample yielded the 21 T cell receptor beta chains listed below, sequenced in a study of patients with pleural tuberculosis. TCRdb recomputed calls from the reads with MiXCR, one row per CDR3 protein. The data hold around 50,000 distinct CDR3 sequences, with approximately 7.5% observed a single time. These receptors were collected from a human donor with pleural tuberculosis.

This clonotype appeared many times. The CDR3 DNA sequence: TGTGCCAGCACGTGGAGCGGGAGTACAGATACGCAGTATTTT. Translating it yields CASTWSGSTDTQYF. The chain joins TRBV11-2 to TRBJ2-3, with 8 bases identical to TRBD2. Per germline, CDR1 SGHAT and CDR2 FQNNGV. After removal of 7 bases from V and 3 bases from J, the junction contained 6 bases not matched to a gene. CDR3 length equals 14 residues.

V usage is TRBV11-2 and J usage is TRBJ2-7; 8 bases map to TRBD2. Germline-derived CDR1 and CDR2 are SGHAT and FQNNGV. The CDR3 runs to 14 residues. V gave up 5 bases and J gave up 7 bases; unmatched junction bases: 10. The CDR3 coding sequence is TGTGCCAGCAGCGACGGGAGGGCTCGGAAGGAGCAGTACTTC. Protein product: CASSDGRARKEQYF.

The sample holds many counts of this clonotype. The chain recombines TRBV27 with TRBJ1-1; no reliable D call. Germline V lookup: CDR1 MNHEY, CDR2 SMNVEV (reference sequence). The CDR3 runs 13 residues. Trimming removed 2 bases from V and 2 bases from J, with 6 bases in between. The CDR3 DNA reads as TGTGCCAGCAGTTTAGCGGCAAACACTGAAGCTTTCTTT. This gives the protein CASSLAANTEAFF.

This clonotype was picked up many times. The rearrangement joins TRBV20-1 to TRBJ2-5; the match to TRBD2 covers 12 bases. Trimming cost V 4 bases and J 5 bases; bases outside gene matches: 5. The CDR3 runs to 14 residues. The germline gives CDR1 DFQATT, CDR2 SNEGSKA (reference sequence). The chain's CDR3 is CSATTSGSQETQYF. Written as DNA, the CDR3 is TGCAGTGCTACGACTAGCGGGAGCCAGGAGACCCAGTACTTC.

This clonotype came up many times. The V and J genes are TRBV10-3 and TRBJ1-1; weak D call: TRBD1 (5 bases). Germline lookup yields CDR1 ENHRY and CDR2 SYGVKD. This CDR3 is built from 13 residues. V dropped 9 bases and J dropped 1 base, with 12 bases sitting between them. CDR3 nucleotide sequence: TGTGCCATTGCCGGGACGGAGAACACTGAAGCTTTCTTT. Amino acid sequence: CAIAGTENTEAFF.

The V and J genes are TRBV29-1 and TRBJ1-2; D remains ambiguous. Germline V gives CDR1 SQVTM, CDR2 ANQGSEA. V was cut by 1 base and J by 4 bases, with 10 bases left in between. The CDR3 consists of 13 residues. This chain's CDR3 is CSVEGGSSYGYTF. In DNA, the CDR3 is TGCAGCGTTGAAGGGGGTTCCTCCTATGGCTACACCTTC.

This clonotype was seen ten or more times. The V call is TRBV11-1, the J call TRBJ1-4, with 7 bases aligning to TRBD1. Unmatched junction bases numbered 7, after V lost 6 bases and J lost 6 bases. This CDR3 has 14 amino acids. CDR1 and CDR2 from the germline V gene are SGHAT and FQDESV (reference sequence). The DNA of the CDR3 is TGTGCCAGCAGGAGACAGGGAGGAGATGAAAAACTGTTTTTT. Protein product: CASRRQGGDEKLFF.

This clonotype was seen ten or more times. The chain is built from TRBV7-3 and TRBJ1-5, with D unclear. This CDR3 has 15 residues. The V gene's germline CDR1 is SGHTA and CDR2 FQGTGA. V was clipped by 1 base and J by 3 bases, with 10 bases between them. CDR3 nucleotide sequence: TGTGCCAGCAGCTTAATTCTTAGGGACAATCAGCCCCAGCATTTT. Translation: CASSLILRDNQPQHF.

This clonotype was found many times. The chain recombines TRBV6-2 or TRBV6-3 with TRBJ2-5; D may be TRBD1 or TRBD2 (5 bases each). The germline CDR1 and CDR2 sequences are MNHEY and SVGEGT. V lost 3 bases to trimming and J lost 1 base, with 12 bases between them. The CDR3 runs 15 residues. Written as DNA, the CDR3 is TGTGCCAGCAGTTATTCCGGGACGGCCCAAGAGACCCAGTACTTC. It codes for CASSYSGTAQETQYF.

This clonotype was observed at least ten times. The CDR3: CASSYGSGTGRTEAFF. The CDR3 region has the DNA TGTGCCAGCAGTTACGGAAGTGGGACAGGGAGGACTGAAGCTTTCTTT. J is TRBJ1-1 and V is TRBV6-2 or TRBV6-3, with 9 bases identical to TRBD1. The V gene's germline CDR1 is MNHEY and CDR2 SVGEGT. The CDR3 runs 16 residues. J lost 5 bases, V lost 2 bases, and 9 bases had no gene match.

Ten or more counts support this clonotype. The chain joins TRBV28 to TRBJ2-1; D perhaps matches TRBD2 (6 bases). CDR1 and CDR2 (germline): MDHEN, SYDVKM. V was trimmed by 1 base and J by 9 bases, leaving 13 bases between them. This CDR3 spans 14 amino acids. The CDR3 DNA sequence: TGTGCCAGCAGTTTATTCATGCGGGACCGTGAGCAGTTCTTC. It codes for CASSLFMRDREQFF.

This clonotype showed up many times. The chain couples TRBV2 to TRBJ2-5; D possibly corresponds to TRBD1 (5 bases). CDR3 length equals 14 residues. Per the germline V gene, CDR1 is SNHLY and CDR2 is FYNNEI. V was pared by 4 bases and J by 2 bases, with 11 bases between. CDR3 sequence (DNA): TGTGCCAGCAGTGGTGGCGGACATCAAGAGACCCAGTACTTC. Translated, it gives CASSGGGHQETQYF.

Comment on this clonotype: A much larger clone sits a single nucleotide away, making a read error possible. In this CDR3 the conserved last residue, phenylalanine or tryptophan, is missing, so a read error is likely. V usage is TRBV11-1 and J usage is TRBJ1-1; D unclear. CDR1 and CDR2 (germline): SGHAT, FQDESV (reference sequence). V was trimmed by 1 base and J by 0 bases, leaving 6 bases between them. The CDR3 has 14 amino acids. In DNA, the CDR3 is TGTGCCAGCAGCTTAGAATCGATGAACACTGAAGCTTTCCTT. This gives the protein CASSLESMNTEAFL.

This clonotype has ten or more counts. V and J are TRBV29-1 and TRBJ1-2; D might be TRBD1 (6 bases). Trimming removed 2 bases from V and 7 bases from J, with 11 bases in between. Per the germline V gene, CDR1 is SQVTM and CDR2 is ANQGSEA. The CDR3 is made up of 12 amino acids. The CDR3 bases are TGCAGCGTTGAACCTACAGGGTCTGGCTACACCTTC. Protein: CSVEPTGSGYTF.

This clonotype was seen repeatedly, ten times or more. The V call is TRBV20-1, the J call TRBJ2-7; D is perhaps TRBD2 (5 bases). CDR1 DFQATT and CDR2 SNEGSKA come from the germline V gene (reference sequence). Deletions cut 3 bases from V and 0 bases from J, with 9 bases between. The CDR3 is 13 residues long. The CDR3 loop reads CSARGSGSYEQYV. The CDR3 nucleotides are TGCAGTGCTAGGGGGAGCGGCTCCTACGAGCAGTACGTC.

This clonotype was counted many times. This sequence joins TRBV20-1 and TRBJ2-7; D call uncertain. V lost 0 bases and J 3 bases, leaving 15 bases between the germline ends. The CDR3 totals 15 residues. Germline CDR1 DFQATT, CDR2 SNEGSKA (reference sequence). CDR3 amino acids: CSARDKTTGVYEQYV. The CDR3 nucleotides are TGCAGTGCTAGAGATAAGACAACGGGTGTCTACGAGCAGTACGTC.

This clonotype was detected ten times or more. This chain connects TRBV18 to TRBJ2-7; 9 bases map to TRBD1. The germline gives CDR1 KGHSH, CDR2 LQKENI. The CDR3 runs 14 residues. The V gene end was trimmed by 3 bases and the J gene end by 7 bases; junction bases not matched to a gene: 7. In DNA form, the CDR3 reads TGTGCCAGCTCACCCCGGGACAGGGTGTTAGAGCAGTACTTC. It is translated as CASSPRDRVLEQYF.

Judged by abundance, this clonotype is medium-sized (0.01 to 0.1%). The rearrangement uses TRBV12-3 or TRBV12-4 and TRBJ1-2; D is unresolved. The CDR3 runs to 14 residues. V lost 6 bases, J lost 4 bases, and 15 bases lay in between. CDR3 nucleotides: TGTGCCAGCAGGCCCCGCGTGGGCGGCTATGGCTACACCTTC. Its translation is CASRPRVGGYGYTF.

The V and J genes are TRBV10-3 and TRBJ2-7; D remains ambiguous. V lost 0 bases, J lost 3 bases, and 6 bases lay in between. Per germline, CDR1 ENHRY and CDR2 SYGVKD. This CDR3 comprises 13 residues. The DNA for the CDR3 is TGTGCCATCAGTGAGTCGCTAGGCTACGAGCAGTACTTC. As protein: CAISESLGYEQYF.

The sample holds many counts of this clonotype. The chain uses TRBV28 and TRBJ2-5; D is perhaps TRBD1 or TRBD2 (5 bases each). V lost 8 bases and J lost 4, with 14 bases in between. The CDR3 is 13 amino acids. Per the germline V gene, CDR1 is MDHEN and CDR2 is SYDVKM. In DNA, the CDR3 is TGTGCCAGCCGTCCCGGGGCCAGAGAGACCCAGTACTTC. It specifies CASRPGARETQYF.

In the case of this clonotype: This sequence may be a read error, since a much larger clone differs from it by one base. V usage is TRBV19 and J usage is TRBJ1-1; no clear D. The CDR3 loop spans 13 amino acids. V was clipped by 3 bases and J by 1 base, with 6 bases between them. CDR1 and CDR2 from the germline V gene are LNHDA and SQIVND (reference sequence). The chain's CDR3 is CASSMAPNTEAFF. CDR3 in DNA: TGTGCCAGTAGTATGGCCCCGAACACTGAAGCTTTCTTT.